The subject of this entry is one T cell receptor beta chain. The antigen remains unidentified. V was pared by 1 base and J by 7 bases, with 8 bases between. Per the germline V gene, CDR1 is SEHNR and CDR2 is FQNEAQ (reference sequence). This CDR3 region has 12 residues. The data derive from a study of cytomegalovirus exposure and HLA in healthy donors. General observations from the study: Common viral pathogens were later found to be apparently linked to several of the most significant clusters.

Vbeta (60) and Jbeta (13) primers were used in the PCR. The protocol was immunoSEQ multiplex PCR, while the TCRdb copy is restricted to in-frame clones and leaves out a portion. The table lists about 76,000 clones, about 76% of them singletons, with about 12% in the top ten. At collection, donors were nominally healthy, but unrecorded immune exposures were probable. The receptor was derived from a male donor in good health and CMV-seropositive. The source material was PBMCs. The J gene is TRBJ2-7, the V gene TRBV7-9; D unclear. CDR3 sequence: CASSLDSREQYF. The DNA for the CDR3 is TGTGCCAGCAGCTTAGACTCCCGGGAGCAGTACTTC.